This TCR beta chain was retrieved from a study of cytomegalovirus exposure and HLA in healthy donors. Findings and limits, study-wide: A later analysis reportedly found fewer N-insertions in an Asian-associated ancestry cluster than the roughly 680-donor mean. Rare TCR sequences dominated, though some public TCRs recurred in many donors. Productive rates of about 87% or about 30% were seen for most TCR beta V segments in an earlier analysis.

For this clone: Its antigen is not identified.

In the PCR, 60 Vbeta and 13 Jbeta primers were used. The table came from immunoSEQ multiplex PCR; TCRdb's copy has only in-frame clones and leaves some out. Among 95,000 to 150,000 clones, around 77% were seen once, and the ten largest hold under 6.5%. V lost 4 bases and J lost 5, with 16 bases in between. Germline assignment: CDR1 SGHNT and CDR2 YYREEE (reference sequence). This CDR3 is built from 14 residues. The specimen sequenced was PBMCs. The origin of this receptor is a man between 18 and 29 years old in good health and CMV-seropositive. The J gene is TRBJ2-7, the V gene TRBV5-4; D unclear. As DNA, the CDR3 is TGTGCCAGCAGCCAAAACCGAGGCATCCACGAGCAGTACTTC. Protein sequence: CASSQNRGIHEQYF.